The entry that follows covers one T cell receptor beta chain sequence. The target antigen is unknown. This CDR3 has 14 amino acids. The germline gives CDR1 MNHNS, CDR2 SASEGT. Deletions cut 5 bases from V and 0 bases from J, with 10 bases between. Method: immunoSEQ multiplex PCR; TCRdb's copy keeps in-frame clones and lacks some. The sample lists some 99,000 clones, under 95% occurring once. This sample stems from a study of siplizumab effects on memory and regulatory T cells. Overall study findings and caveats: Siplizumab produced a significant reduction in alloreactive sequences that were traceable to unstimulated CD4+ memory cells.

The specimen was Tregs sorted from blood. This TCR derives from a human donor in good health. The V gene is TRBV6-1, the J gene TRBJ2-5, with D unresolved. The CDR3 loop is CASSQRVNQETQYF. As DNA, the CDR3 is TGTGCCAGCAGTCAAAGAGTAAACCAAGAGACCCAGTACTTC.